The entry that follows covers one T cell receptor beta chain sequence. The sample is drawn from a study of T cell responses to AZD1222 COVID-19 vaccine. The germline gives CDR1 SGHRS, CDR2 YFSETQ. The CDR3 has 13 residues. With 3 bases removed from V and 0 bases from J, the gap between germline ends came to 5 bases. Sequencing used immunoSEQ multiplex PCR; TCRdb keeps in-frame clones, though not all of them. The table has 130,000 to 150,000 clones, about 92% seen once; the top ten hold approximately 2.1%. The specimen comprised peripheral blood, sampled on day 0 of AZD1222 vaccination. The chain joins TRBV5-1 to TRBJ2-3; D is unclear. The receptor's source is an adult in good health. Written as DNA, the CDR3 is TGCGCCAGCAGCTCCTCTAGCACAGATACGCAGTATTTT. Translating gives CASSSSSTDTQYF.